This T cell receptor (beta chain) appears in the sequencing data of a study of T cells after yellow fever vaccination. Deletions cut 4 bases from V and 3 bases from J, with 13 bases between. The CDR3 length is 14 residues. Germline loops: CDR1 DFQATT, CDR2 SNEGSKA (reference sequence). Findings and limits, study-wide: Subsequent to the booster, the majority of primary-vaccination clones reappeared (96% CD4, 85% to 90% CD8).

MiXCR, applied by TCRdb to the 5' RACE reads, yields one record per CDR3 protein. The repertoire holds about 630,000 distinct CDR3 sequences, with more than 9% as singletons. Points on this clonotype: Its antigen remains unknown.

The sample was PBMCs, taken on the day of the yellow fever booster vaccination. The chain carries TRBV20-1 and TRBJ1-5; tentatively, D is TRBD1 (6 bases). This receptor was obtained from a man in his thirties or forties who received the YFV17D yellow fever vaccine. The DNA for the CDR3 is TGCAGTGCTATCCCGGGACACCTCAATCAGCCCCAGCATTTT. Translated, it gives CSAIPGHLNQPQHF.